The subject of this entry is one T cell receptor (beta chain). Its antigen is unknown. Sequenced by immunoSEQ multiplex PCR; TCRdb stores in-frame clones only, minus some. In the table there are 95,000 to 130,000 clones, about 90% of which are singletons. This sample was taken from a study of T cell responses to AZD1222 COVID-19 vaccine. Study background: The study pooled second doses at about 4 or about 12 weeks.

General study findings and limits: White British people made up most donors, females outnumbered males, and clonal diversity was possibly underestimated. Within unmutated variant regions lay the reported targets of nearly half of spike-specific TCRs. Increases in Spike-specific TCR breadth and depth were seen after two AZD1222 doses.

Trimming cost V 6 bases and J 2 bases, with 13 bases left between them. The germline V gene has CDR1 MNHEY and CDR2 SVGAGI. This CDR3 spans 15 amino acids. The sequence derives from an adult in good health. This chain connects TRBV6-5 to TRBJ2-2; D is perhaps TRBD1 (6 bases). Sequenced material: peripheral blood, taken on day 0 of AZD1222 vaccination. CDR3 sequence (DNA): TGTGCCAGCAGCCCCAGGGGCAGAAACACCGGGGAGCTGTTTTTT. Amino acid sequence: CASSPRGRNTGELFF.